These 18 T cell receptor beta chains originate from one sample sequenced in a study of cytomegalovirus exposure and HLA in healthy donors. 13 Jbeta primers and 60 Vbeta primers were used for the PCR. The protocol was immunoSEQ multiplex PCR, while the TCRdb copy is restricted to in-frame clones and leaves out a portion. The table shows 130,000 or so clones, with 77% occurring only once. Sequenced: PBMCs. Every receptor here comes from a male donor in good health and CMV-seropositive.

CDR3 DNA sequence: TGTGCCAGCAGTTTGGTCGGGAGGGGGGGCTACACCTTC. This codes for CASSLVGRGGYTF. V gene TRBV27 combines with J gene TRBJ1-2; D may be TRBD1 (6 bases). CDR3 size: 13 residues. Germline V gives CDR1 MNHEY, CDR2 SMNVEV (reference sequence). V was clipped by 3 bases and J by 8 bases, with 13 bases between them.

The rearrangement uses TRBV5-1 and TRBJ1-5, with a tentative D call TRBD1 (6 bases). Germline lookup yields CDR1 SGHRS and CDR2 YFSETQ. The CDR3 consists of 14 residues. Trimming pared 0 bases from V and 2 bases from J, leaving 6 bases between. The CDR3 here is CASSLAGGNQPQHF. The CDR3 DNA reads TGCGCCAGCAGCTTGGCAGGGGGCAATCAGCCCCAGCATTTT.

J is TRBJ1-1 and V is TRBV7-2; D is unresolved. CDR1 is SGHTA, CDR2 FQGNSA, per germline. The CDR3 is 15 amino acids. The V gene lost 1 base and the J gene lost 0 bases, with 9 bases spanning the gap. CDR3 nucleotide sequence: TGTGCCAGCAGCTTAGTGTTGGGCATGAACACTGAAGCTTTCTTT. Translating it yields CASSLVLGMNTEAFF.

The chain carries TRBV4-2 and TRBJ1-2; 10 bases map to TRBD1. The ends lost 0 bases at V and 8 bases at J; junction bases unmatched: 6. This CDR3 contains 15 residues. Germline V gene lookup returns CDR1 LGHNA and CDR2 YNFKEQ. The CDR3 DNA reads as TGTGCCAGCAGCCAAGATCAGGGGACAGGGGTAGGCTACACCTTC. This codes for CASSQDQGTGVGYTF.

V gene TRBV23-1 combines with J gene TRBJ1-1; 7 bases map to TRBD1. TRBV23-1 is given ORF status, its function remaining uncertain. V was clipped by 6 bases and J by 0 bases; unmatched bases: 10. The CDR3 is made up of 16 amino acids. The CDR3 region is CASRCTGVKVNTEAFF. DNA of the CDR3: TGCGCCAGCAGGTGCACAGGGGTTAAAGTGAACACTGAAGCTTTCTTT.

This clone was observed a single time. The gene calls are TRBV28 and TRBJ2-5; a weak D match, TRBD1 (5 bases). The end of the DNA fits TRBJ2-7 better, so the J call may be wrong. Looked up from germline, CDR1 is MDHEN and CDR2 is SYDVKM. There are 14 residues in the CDR3. The CDR3, as DNA: TGTGCCAGCAGTTGGGGCAGGGCGAACTACGAGCAGTACTTC. Its translation: CASSWGRANYEQYF.

The J gene is TRBJ2-3, the V gene TRBV4-1; 8 nucleotides match TRBD2. This CDR3 spans 17 amino acids. Germline V lookup: CDR1 MGHRA, CDR2 YSYEKL. Germline trimming cut 3 bases from V and 6 bases from J; bases unmatched to any gene: 14. CDR3 nucleotide sequence: TGCGCCAGCAGCCACACAAGTTCGCGGGGGGTGATGGATACGCAGTATTTT. Its translation is CASSHTSSRGVMDTQYF.

V gene TRBV4-2 combines with J gene TRBJ1-2; TRBD1 aligns across 9 bases. In germline, CDR1 is LGHNA, CDR2 YNFKEQ. The trim removed 0 bases at V and 2 bases at J, leaving 13 bases unmatched. The CDR3 totals 19 residues. The CDR3 DNA reads TGTGCCAGCAGCCAAGATTTCCAAAATTGGGACAGGGTGAACTATGGCTACACCTTC. It specifies CASSQDFQNWDRVNYGYTF.

This rearrangement joins TRBV19 to TRBJ1-5; maybe TRBD1 (6 bases). Germline CDR1 and CDR2: LNHDA and SQIVND (reference sequence). The CDR3 has 12 residues. Trimming removed 6 bases from V and 4 bases from J, with 7 bases in between. The CDR3 region is CASRDRNQPQHF. The CDR3 DNA reads as TGTGCCAGTAGGGACAGAAATCAGCCCCAGCATTTT.

V usage is TRBV29-1 and J usage is TRBJ2-2; 10 bases are a match to TRBD2. This CDR3 is built from 14 residues. Germline trimming cut 5 bases from V and 8 bases from J; bases unmatched to any gene: 8. The germline CDR1 and CDR2 sequences are SQVTM and ANQGSEA. This chain's CDR3 is CSVLAGGPGGELFF. The CDR3 nucleotides read TGCAGCGTTTTAGCGGGGGGACCAGGGGGGGAGCTGTTTTTT.

The rearrangement joins TRBV23-1 to TRBJ1-5; 11 positions match TRBD1. TRBV23-1 is reported as an ORF; its role is uncertain. CDR3 length: 19 amino acids. With 1 base clipped from V and 6 bases from J, the junction kept 14 bases outside the gene matches. This chain's CDR3 is CASSQCVDRGPTRGQPQHF. Here the CDR3 DNA reads TGCGCCAGCAGTCAATGCGTGGACAGGGGGCCAACGAGGGGTCAGCCCCAGCATTTT.

The chain uses TRBV30 and TRBJ1-5, with D perhaps TRBD1 (5 bases). The germline V gene encodes CDR1 GTSNPN and CDR2 SVGIG (reference sequence). Trimming removed 2 bases from V and 7 bases from J, with 18 bases in between. CDR3 size: 15 residues. Here the CDR3 reads CAWSPRTQVSQPQHF. In nucleotides, the CDR3 is TGTGCCTGGAGTCCTAGGACACAAGTGTCCCAGCCCCAGCATTTT.

CDR3 residues: CASRRAARPYNEQFF. CDR3 coding DNA: TGTGCCAGCAGGAGGGCAGCGCGGCCTTACAATGAGCAGTTCTTC. This sequence joins TRBV7-9 and TRBJ2-1; D is possibly TRBD2 (5 bases). Germline V gene data show CDR1 as SEHNR and CDR2 as FQNEAQ (reference sequence). Trimming stripped 6 bases from V and 4 bases from J, with 16 bases between. CDR3 length: 15 residues.

This clone has more than one count but fewer than ten. The chain recombines TRBV18 with TRBJ1-4, with TRBD1 identical over 8 bases. V trimming: 3 bases; J trimming: 4 bases; junction bases outside the gene matches: 7. The CDR3 is made up of 16 amino acids. In germline, CDR1 is KGHSH, CDR2 LQKENI. CDR3 sequence: CASSPRETGVNEKLFF. Written as DNA, the CDR3 is TGTGCCAGCTCACCTCGGGAGACAGGGGTTAATGAAAAACTGTTTTTT.

The CDR3 DNA is TGTGCCAGCAGTTTAATCGGGTCCGAGCAGTACTTC. It codes for CASSLIGSEQYF. J is TRBJ2-7 and V is TRBV28; D gene unclear. This CDR3 has 12 amino acids. The V end was cut by 2 bases, the J end by 6 bases, with 8 bases between. In germline, CDR1 is MDHEN, CDR2 SYDVKM.

The rearrangement joins TRBV9 to TRBJ1-2; TRBD1 matches 7 bases. CDR1 and CDR2 from the germline V gene are SGDLS and YYNGEE. With 3 bases clipped from V and 2 bases from J, the junction kept 7 bases outside the gene matches. The CDR3 contains 15 residues. In DNA form, the CDR3 reads TGTGCCAGCAGCGCCAAAGCAGGGGGAAACTATGGCTACACCTTC. It translates to CASSAKAGGNYGYTF. The full variable domain, its missing parts supplied by reference TRBV9 and TRBJ1-2, is DSGVTQTPKHLITATGQRVTLRCSPRSGDLSVYWYQQSLDQGLQFLIQYYNGEERAKGNILERFSAQQFPDLHSELNLSSLELGDSALYFCASSAKAGGNYGYTFGSGTRLTVV.

The genes are TRBV10-3 and TRBJ2-4; TRBD1 aligns across 8 bases. J was trimmed by 0 bases and V by 11 bases; bases with no gene match: 6. CDR1 is ENHRY, CDR2 SYGVKD, per germline. The CDR3 has 14 residues. The CDR3 protein is CASQGDLAKNIQYF. CDR3 bases: TGTGCCTCACAGGGGGACCTAGCCAAAAACATTCAGTACTTC.

With regard to this clone: A junction end diverges from the germline sequence, so it may reflect a read error. The chain couples TRBV25-1 to TRBJ1-1, with 9 nucleotides matching TRBD1. This CDR3 is built from 18 residues. Germline-derived CDR1 and CDR2 are MGHDK and SYGVNS. In DNA, the CDR3 is TGTGCCGGCAGGGCTGGTGACAGGGGGTTTACTATCGCCTCTGAAGCTTTCTTT. Translating gives CAGRAGDRGFTIASEAFF.